These 22 T cell receptor beta chains originate from one sample sequenced in a study of T cells in Graves' hyperthyroidism and ophthalmopathy. Amplification of TCR beta CDR3 regions was performed using RNA transcripts as template. The HTBI primer set served for first-round RT-PCR of the TCR CDR3. TCRdb re-derived calls from the multiplex PCR reads in MiXCR, one entry per CDR3 protein. The sample includes hundreds of thousands of distinct CDR3 sequences, 45% of them seen just once. The specimen sequenced was peripheral blood or thyroid tissue (not recorded which). These receptors were collected from an adult man with Graves' disease, either hyperthyroidism or ophthalmopathy (not recorded which).

The chain carries TRBV12-3 or TRBV12-4 and TRBJ1-2; 8 nucleotides agree with TRBD1. CDR3 size: 12 residues. Trimming at V came to 8 bases and at J to 3 bases, leaving 2 bases not matched to a gene. The CDR3: CASGQGYYGYTF. For the CDR3, the DNA is TGTGCCAGCGGACAGGGATACTATGGCTACACCTTC.

The CDR3 region is CAISDAPGQGRNQPQHF. The CDR3 DNA reads TGTGCCATCAGTGATGCTCCGGGACAAGGACGCAATCAGCCCCAGCATTTT. The V gene is TRBV10-3, the J gene TRBJ1-5; possible D gene TRBD1, 6 bases. The V end lost 3 bases, the J end lost 2 bases, and 17 bases lay between the germline ends. The CDR3 length is 17 residues. Germline V gives CDR1 ENHRY, CDR2 SYGVKD.

On this clonotype: Being one base from a much bigger clone, this may be a read error. The chain recombines TRBV6-1 with TRBJ1-1; 7 bases agree with TRBD1. V shed 6 bases and J 6 bases; nucleotides not matched to a gene: 13. The CDR3 totals 15 residues. Per germline, CDR1 MNHNS and CDR2 SASEGT. The CDR3 region is CASSPLTGPSSEAFF. CDR3 nucleotide sequence: TGTGCCAGCAGCCCCTTGACAGGGCCAAGCTCTGAAGCTTTCTTT.

This chain uses TRBV6-1 with TRBJ2-6, with D possibly called TRBD1 or TRBD2 (5 bases each). V was shortened by 7 bases and J by 0 bases, with 19 bases between the two germline ends. Germline-derived CDR1 and CDR2 are MNHNS and SASEGT. This CDR3 is 18 amino acids long. The CDR3 region has the DNA TGTGCCAGCACAAACCGGGGCGCGAGTACCTCTGGGGCCAACGTCCTGACTTTC. It is translated as CASTNRGASTSGANVLTF.

A few counts support this clonotype. The rearrangement joins TRBV10-3 to TRBJ2-2; D is unresolved. V gave up 10 bases and J gave up 4 bases, with 10 bases separating them. The CDR3 sequence is 12 residues long. Germline CDR1 and CDR2: ENHRY and SYGVKD. CDR3 amino acids: CASEIGTGELFF. CDR3 bases: TGTGCCAGTGAAATAGGCACCGGGGAGCTGTTTTTT.

This clonotype was detected only once. This chain joins TRBV29-1 and TRBJ1-2; 12 nucleotides agree with TRBD1. CDR1 and CDR2 (germline): SQVTM, ANQGSEA. This CDR3 has 14 amino acids. The trim removed 3 bases at V and 4 bases at J, leaving 3 bases unmatched. The CDR3 nucleotides read TGCAGCGTTGATGGGACAGGGGGCAGCTATGGCTACACCTTC. This translates into CSVDGTGGSYGYTF.

This clonotype has only a few counts. The gene calls are TRBV5-1 and TRBJ1-1; D gene uncertain. Deletions cut 2 bases from V and 1 base from J, with 9 bases between. CDR3 length: 14 amino acids. Per germline, CDR1 SGHRS and CDR2 YFSETQ. CDR3 residues: CASSFSRTNTEAFF. The DNA of the CDR3 is TGCGCCAGCAGCTTCTCCAGGACGAACACTGAAGCTTTCTTT. Combining the CDR3 with reference TRBV5-1 and TRBJ1-1 gives the whole variable domain KAGVTQTPRYLIKTRGQQVTLSCSPISGHRSVSWYQQTPGQGLQFLFEYFSETQRNKGNFPGRFSGRQFSNSRSEMNVSTLELGDSALYLCASSFSRTNTEAFFGQGTRLTVV.

This chain connects TRBV7-9 to TRBJ2-6, with a weak D call TRBD2 (6 bases). The CDR3 runs 17 residues. The germline V and J ends were trimmed by 5 bases and 1 base, with 15 bases remaining between them. Germline-derived CDR1 and CDR2 are SEHNR and FQNEAQ (reference sequence). CDR3 sequence: CASSQDTGESGANVLTF. CDR3 nucleotides: TGTGCCAGCAGCCAAGATACGGGAGAATCTGGGGCCAACGTCCTGACTTTC.

V usage is TRBV9 and J usage is TRBJ2-2; D is perhaps TRBD1 or TRBD2 (5 bases each). The CDR3 loop spans 14 amino acids. V lost 3 bases and J lost 7, with 13 bases in between. Germline CDR1 reads SGDLS; CDR2 reads YYNGEE. CDR3 sequence: CASSEPGAYGELFF. The DNA of the CDR3 is TGTGCCAGCAGCGAGCCCGGGGCTTACGGGGAGCTGTTTTTT.

There are many counts of this clonotype. This chain connects TRBV7-2 to TRBJ2-7; 8 nucleotides match TRBD1. The J segment lost 4 bases and the V segment lost 3 bases, leaving 5 bases of the junction unmatched. The length of the CDR3 is 14 residues. Per the germline V gene, CDR1 is SGHTA and CDR2 is FQGNSA. The CDR3 here is CASSFGQGGYEQYF. The CDR3 DNA reads TGTGCCAGCAGCTTCGGACAGGGCGGGTACGAGCAGTACTTC.

A note on this clonotype: Germline is not matched at one junction end, which may reflect a read error. This chain uses TRBV15 with TRBJ2-7; D is undetermined. This CDR3 comprises 16 residues. Germline CDR1 reads LNHNV; CDR2 reads YYDKDF (reference sequence). Here the CDR3 DNA reads TGTGCCACCAGCAGAGTAACTGGGGTCGGCTCCTGCGAGCAGTACTTC. This codes for CATSRVTGVGSCEQYF.

V usage is TRBV2 and J usage is TRBJ1-4; D is unclear. The CDR3 contains 13 residues. Germline V CDR1 and CDR2: SNHLY, FYNNEI. V lost 6 bases, J lost 7 bases, and 12 bases lay in between. CDR3 in amino acids: CASSPPRVEKLFF. CDR3 DNA: TGTGCCAGCAGCCCCCCCCGGGTTGAAAAACTGTTTTTT.

This clonotype was seen a handful of times. V and J are TRBV6-5 and TRBJ2-6; 7 bases line up with TRBD1. Per germline, CDR1 MNHEY and CDR2 SVGAGI. V shed 2 bases, J shed 1 base, and the junction held 8 bases outside the gene matches. There are 18 residues in the CDR3. CDR3 in amino acids: CASSYGRTGVSGANVLTF. As DNA, the CDR3 is TGTGCCAGCAGTTACGGTAGAACAGGGGTTTCTGGGGCCAACGTCCTGACTTTC.

This chain joins TRBV12-3 or TRBV12-4 and TRBJ1-2, with 7 positions matching TRBD1. V lost 5 bases, J lost 7 bases, and 16 bases stayed unmatched. This CDR3 region has 16 residues. CDR3 in DNA: TGTGCCAGCAGTCCTCAGGGGGGGGCTATGGGGTCTGGCTACACCTTC. Protein sequence: CASSPQGGAMGSGYTF.

Only a few counts were recorded for this clonotype. V and J are TRBV7-8 and TRBJ2-5; D is tentatively TRBD1 or TRBD2 (5 bases each). The V gene lost 6 bases and the J gene lost 5 bases, with 22 bases spanning the gap. CDR3 length equals 16 residues. Germline CDR1 SGHVS, CDR2 FQNEAQ. In nucleotides, the CDR3 is TGTGCCAGCAGGTTCTATGGGGGAGATATCCCGGAGACCCAGTACTTC. This translates into CASRFYGGDIPETQYF. Drawing the rest from reference TRBV7-8 and TRBJ2-5, the complete variable domain is GAGVSQSPRYKVAKRGQDVALRCDPISGHVSLFWYQQALGQGPEFLTYFQNEAQLDKSGLPSDRFFAERPEGSVSTLKIQRTQQEDSAVYLCASRFYGGDIPETQYFGPGTRLLVL.

V is TRBV7-2 and J is TRBJ1-3; TRBD1 is a possible D gene (5 bases). The CDR3 is 16 residues long. Germline values: CDR1 SGHTA, CDR2 FQGNSA. The V end was cut by 3 bases, the J end by 4 bases, with 16 bases between. In DNA, the CDR3 is TGTGCCAGCAGCTTGTCACAGCAGGGCTTCGGAAACACCATATATTTT. The encoded protein is CASSLSQQGFGNTIYF.

In its sample, this clonotype was seen a few times. The chain carries TRBV9 and TRBJ1-1; perhaps TRBD1 as D (5 bases). Germline loops: CDR1 SGDLS, CDR2 YYNGEE. Trimming shortened V by 0 bases and J by 1 base, and 10 bases separated the two germline ends. CDR3 length: 15 residues. The CDR3 DNA is TGTGCCAGCAGCGTAGATGGGGGATCGAACACTGAAGCTTTCTTT. Amino acid sequence: CASSVDGGSNTEAFF.

J is TRBJ1-1 and V is TRBV28, with 11 bases that match TRBD1. This CDR3 is built from 17 residues. The ends lost 5 bases at V and 3 bases at J; junction bases unmatched: 11. Germline CDR1 and CDR2: MDHEN and SYDVKM. The CDR3 loop reads CASSPLRGQGVYTEAFF. The CDR3 DNA is TGTGCCAGCAGTCCCCTGAGGGGACAGGGGGTCTACACTGAAGCTTTCTTT.

A remark on this clonotype: As the CDR3 is not closed by the conserved phenylalanine or tryptophan, this likely results from a read error. The limits of the CDR3 on the DNA are not certain, so only TCRdb's listed CDR3 is given. The chain employs TRBV7-8 and TRBJ1-4. Germline-derived CDR1 and CDR2 are SGHVS and FQNEAQ. The CDR3 length equals 9 residues, ends included. The CDR3 spells CASRLEVGV.

The V gene is TRBV28, the J gene TRBJ1-2; possibly TRBD1 for D (5 bases). Germline CDR1 and CDR2: MDHEN and SYDVKM. Trimming removed 6 bases at V and 2 bases at J, with 10 bases between. This CDR3 is built from 13 residues. The CDR3 DNA reads TGTGCCAGCAGGCCGACAGAAAACTATGGCTACACCTTC. Its translation is CASRPTENYGYTF.

The chain carries TRBV2 and TRBJ1-4, with 11 bases fitting TRBD1. The J segment lost 7 bases and the V segment lost 1 base, leaving 8 bases of the junction unmatched. CDR1 and CDR2 (germline): SNHLY, FYNNEI. The CDR3 runs to 17 residues. The chain's CDR3 is CASSEGTGGYGREKLFF. The CDR3, as DNA: TGTGCCAGCAGTGAAGGGACAGGGGGCTACGGGCGTGAAAAACTGTTTTTT.

The gene calls are TRBV5-6 and TRBJ1-1; a weak D match, TRBD1 (5 bases). V was trimmed by 2 bases and J by 7 bases, leaving 18 bases between them. CDR1 SGHDT and CDR2 YYEEEE come from the germline V gene. This CDR3 is built from 15 residues. CDR3 residues: CASSFPTAAGGEAFF. The CDR3 DNA is TGTGCCAGCAGCTTCCCGACAGCCGCTGGGGGTGAAGCTTTCTTT.